These 16 T cell receptor beta chains were all obtained from the same sample, sequenced in a study of cytomegalovirus exposure and HLA in healthy donors. TCRdb's copy holds only in-frame clones and misses some; the assay was immunoSEQ multiplex PCR. This sample has roughly 50,000 clones, with over 75% found just once. The sample consisted of PBMCs. The source is a man aged 18 to 29 in good health and CMV-seronegative.

CDR3 sequence reads: CASTITPTGPYEQYF. The CDR3 nucleotides read TGTGCCAGCACTATAACTCCGACGGGTCCCTACGAGCAGTACTTC. The chain carries TRBV5-5 and TRBJ2-7; no clear D gene. Germline CDR1 and CDR2: SGHKS and YYEKEE (reference sequence). V lost 6 bases and J lost 2, with 18 bases in between. The CDR3 extends over 15 amino acids.

The V gene is TRBV14, the J gene TRBJ2-7; 9 bases line up with TRBD1. After removal of 5 bases from V and 5 bases from J, the junction contained 4 bases not matched to a gene. There are 13 residues in the CDR3. Germline V lookup: CDR1 SGHDN, CDR2 FVKESK. The CDR3, as DNA: TGTGCCAGCAGCTGGGGACAGGGAGACGAGCAGTACTTC. The encoded protein is CASSWGQGDEQYF.

The chain combines TRBV14 with TRBJ2-7; weak D call: TRBD1 (7 bases). Trimming removed 5 bases from V and 2 bases from J, with 13 bases in between. Germline V gene sequence: CDR1 SGHDN, CDR2 FVKESK. The CDR3 is 14 amino acids. The DNA for the CDR3 is TGTGCCAGCAGCGGCGGGACAGATGCCTACGAGCAGTACTTC. This gives the protein CASSGGTDAYEQYF.

CDR3 DNA sequence: TGTGCCAGCAGTTACAGGGGCGAAGAGACCCAGTACTTC. It translates to CASSYRGEETQYF. The chain uses TRBV6-5 and TRBJ2-5; the D gene is possibly TRBD1 (5 bases). Per the germline V gene, CDR1 is MNHEY and CDR2 is SVGAGI. Between the trimmed V and J ends, which lost 2 bases and 3 bases, there was a span of 7 bases. The CDR3 has 13 amino acids.

The chain has TRBV27 and TRBJ1-1; D is ambiguous. V was shortened by 7 bases and J by 1 base, with 7 bases between the two germline ends. CDR1 is MNHEY, CDR2 SMNVEV, per germline (reference sequence). This CDR3 spans 12 amino acids. CDR3 bases: TGTGCCAGCATTTCCCGGAACACTGAAGCTTTCTTT. Its translation is CASISRNTEAFF.

This rearrangement joins TRBV6-5 to TRBJ1-1, with D possibly matching TRBD1 (5 bases). CDR1 MNHEY and CDR2 SVGAGI come from the germline V gene. The CDR3 has 14 residues. Trimming took 5 bases from V and 0 from J, leaving 10 bases between them. CDR3 in DNA: TGTGCCAGCAGTCCCCAACAGGTGAACACTGAAGCTTTCTTT. As protein: CASSPQQVNTEAFF.

V gene TRBV7-9 combines with J gene TRBJ2-7; D ambiguous. This CDR3 comprises 12 residues. Trimming took 5 bases from V and 1 from J, leaving 6 bases between them. CDR1 SEHNR and CDR2 FQNEAQ come from the germline V gene (reference sequence). Written as DNA, the CDR3 is TGTGCCAGCAGCCGACAATCCTACGAGCAGTACTTC. Translated, it gives CASSRQSYEQYF.

The chain joins TRBV28 to TRBJ2-3, with D possibly TRBD2 on 6 matching bases. The CDR3 is made up of 16 amino acids. Trimming left V 5 bases short and J 2 bases short, with 17 bases between. CDR1 is MDHEN and CDR2 is SYDVKM in the germline V gene. This CDR3 reads CASSPGTGSDTDTQYF. In DNA form, the CDR3 reads TGTGCCAGCAGTCCAGGGACTGGCTCAGACACAGATACGCAGTATTTT.

This chain connects TRBV7-9 to TRBJ1-4, with unresolved D. CDR3 length equals 15 residues. Germline CDR1 and CDR2: SEHNR and FQNEAQ (reference sequence). Trimming cost V 4 bases and J 6 bases, with 15 bases left between them. The CDR3 protein is CASSSLGPSYEKLFF. The CDR3 nucleotides are TGTGCCAGCAGCTCCCTGGGCCCTTCGTATGAAAAACTGTTTTTT.

J is TRBJ2-2 and V is TRBV28; D is uncertain. CDR1 is MDHEN, CDR2 SYDVKM, per germline. The V and J ends lost 7 bases and 7 bases respectively, with 13 bases between them. This CDR3 is 13 amino acids long. DNA for the CDR3: TGTGCCAGCAAGGCGGTGAGGAACGGGGAGCTGTTTTTT. It yields the protein CASKAVRNGELFF.

The rearrangement uses TRBV28 and TRBJ2-7; maybe TRBD2 (5 bases). V shed 3 bases and J shed 3 bases, with 12 bases lying between them. The germline gives CDR1 MDHEN, CDR2 SYDVKM. This CDR3 spans 14 amino acids. The CDR3: CASSFSGINYEQYF. CDR3 DNA: TGTGCCAGCAGTTTCTCCGGGATAAACTACGAGCAGTACTTC.

The genes are TRBV6-1 and TRBJ2-3; TRBD2 matches 8 bases. The CDR3 covers 15 residues. J gave up 4 bases and V 10 bases, and 13 bases lay outside the gene matches. The germline V gene encodes CDR1 MNHNS and CDR2 SASEGT. The CDR3 nucleotides are TGTGCCACCGTCCCTCCGGGAGGGGCAGCAGATACGCAGTATTTT. The encoded protein is CATVPPGGAADTQYF.

This chain uses TRBV11-2 with TRBJ2-7; tentatively, D is TRBD2 (6 bases). The germline CDR1 and CDR2 sequences are SGHAT and FQNNGV. The CDR3 loop spans 14 amino acids. V was shortened by 5 bases and J by 2 bases, with 13 bases between the two germline ends. CDR3 DNA: TGTGCCAGCAGCCCCGGCGGGACCGCCTACGAGCAGTACTTC. Amino acids: CASSPGGTAYEQYF.

The chain links TRBV14 to TRBJ2-2, with 11 bases identical to TRBD2. Per germline, CDR1 SGHDN and CDR2 FVKESK. After removal of 0 bases from V and 3 bases from J, the junction contained 6 bases not matched to a gene. The CDR3 contains 18 residues. The CDR3: CASSQDRIAGGDTGELFF. The CDR3 coding sequence is TGTGCCAGCAGCCAAGATCGGATAGCGGGAGGGGACACCGGGGAGCTGTTTTTT.

This chain's CDR3 is CASSDTRSGFGCTF. As DNA, the CDR3 is TGTGCCAGCAGTGATACCAGGTCTGGGTTTGGTTGCACCTTC. The rearrangement links TRBV2 to TRBJ1-2; no definite D call. Trimming removed 3 bases at V and 13 bases at J, with 21 bases between. The CDR3 sequence is 14 residues long. Per germline, CDR1 SNHLY and CDR2 FYNNEI.

The rearrangement joins TRBV28 to TRBJ2-1; 7 bases match TRBD2. The CDR3 is 15 residues long. J gave up 5 bases and V 3 bases, and 7 bases lay outside the gene matches. CDR1 and CDR2 from the germline V gene are MDHEN and SYDVKM. The DNA of the CDR3 is TGTGCCAGCAGTTTTTGGGGGAGGGCCAACAATGAGCAGTTCTTC. Protein: CASSFWGRANNEQFF. Full variable domain (missing parts from reference TRBV28 and TRBJ2-1): DVKVTQSSRYLVKRTGEKVFLECVQDMDHENMFWYRQDPGLGLRLIYFSYDVKMKEKGDIPEGYSVSREKKERFSLILESASTNQTSMYLCASSFWGRANNEQFFGPGTRLTVL.